This T cell receptor beta chain comes out of a study of human T cells and chemical hapten exposure. Overall study context: It was small differences in pooled library volume that mainly caused per-sample TCR yields to vary.

Time point denoted: healthy volunteer bleed at 6 weeks. Total RNA was isolated from whole blood that had not been fractionated. This clonotype was seen a handful of times. The antigen remains undetermined. V lost 6 bases, J lost 3 bases, and 11 bases lay in between. Germline V CDR1 and CDR2: MDHEN, SYDVKM. There are 14 residues in the CDR3. Study-level findings and limits: With regard to DPC sensitization, TCRs above 1 in 1000 frequency did not change.

TCRdb redid the calling of the RACE reads with MiXCR, one entry per CDR3 protein. The sample carries 60,000 to 80,000 distinct CDR3 sequences, 5.5% to 7.5% recorded once. This TCR derives from a female donor in good health. Some clones in this sample may be carry-over from other donors' samples. Sequenced material: whole blood. The chain is built from TRBV28 and TRBJ2-2; D not certain. The CDR3 protein is CASSPTVYTGELFF. The CDR3 DNA sequence: TGTGCCAGCAGCCCTACTGTATACACCGGGGAGCTGTTTTTT.